These T cell receptor beta chains were read from a single sample in a study of OX40 agonist ivuxolimab in advanced cancers. Measured with immunoSEQ multiplex PCR; TCRdb has only the in-frame clones, and not every one. The sample lists 78,000 or so clones; roughly 85% were seen once. The sample consisted of CD4+ or CD8+ T cells sorted from blood, taken in a trial of the OX40 agonist ivuxolimab. These TCRs come from an adult with an advanced solid tumor such as melanoma, head and neck, liver or kidney cancer. Each CDR3 is given with its conserved first and last residue. The D gene is left open where the match is weak. Size values are once, few and many counts, or a class for expanded clones, and some rows have none.

CDR3	DNA	V	size	J	D
CASSLQETQYF	TGCGCCAGCAGCTTGCAGGAGACGCAGTATTTT	TRBV5-1	-	TRBJ2-3	-
CASKREYF	TGTGCCAGCAAAAGGGAGTATTTT	TRBV6-4	-	TRBJ2-3	-
CASSLVTPFPQFF	TGTGCCAGCAGCTTGGTGACCCCATTTCCCCAGTTCTTC	TRBV5-6	-	TRBJ2-1	-
CASTSRGGRAWEQYF	TGTGCCAGCACTTCCCGGGGCGGGAGGGCGTGGGAGCAGTACTTC	TRBV7-9	-	TRBJ2-7	TRBD2
CASSYPGAGGAYEQYF	TGTGCCAGCAGTTACCCGGGGGCAGGGGGCGCGTACGAGCAGTACTTC	TRBV6-5	-	TRBJ2-7	TRBD1
CASSTGTTISYNEQFF	TGCGCCAGCAGTACCGGGACAACAATTTCCTACAATGAGCAGTTCTTC	TRBV4-1	-	TRBJ2-1	-
CASSLVGNYEQYF	TGCGCCAGCAGCTTGGTGGGTAACTACGAGCAGTACTTC	TRBV5-1	-	TRBJ2-7	-
CASSQPRGRTEAFF	TGTGCCAGCAGCCAACCCAGGGGAAGGACTGAAGCTTTCTTT	TRBV4-2	-	TRBJ1-1	-
CASSPRIRTYEQYF	TGTGCCAGCAGTCCCCGGATCAGAACCTACGAGCAGTACTTC	TRBV28	-	TRBJ2-7	-
CASLDSIAKNIQYF	TGTGCCAGCTTGGACAGCATAGCCAAAAACATTCAGTACTTC	TRBV28	few	TRBJ2-4	-
CASSLQGYYNEQFF	TGTGCCAGCAGCTTGCAGGGGTACTACAATGAGCAGTTCTTC	TRBV11-2	once	TRBJ2-1	-
CASSEVRTGVRGYTF	TGTGCCAGCAGTGAAGTGAGGACAGGGGTTCGTGGCTACACCTTC	TRBV2	-	TRBJ1-2	TRBD1
CASSLIQGWGDTQYF	TGTGCCAGCAGCTTAATACAGGGGTGGGGGGATACGCAGTATTTT	TRBV7-6	-	TRBJ2-3	TRBD1
CASSLLGLAVQETQYF	TGTGCCAGCAGCTTGTTGGGACTAGCGGTTCAAGAGACCCAGTACTTC	TRBV5-6	-	TRBJ2-5	TRBD2
CASSSGTSGSVSGELFF	TGCGCCAGCAGCTCCGGGACTAGCGGGAGCGTTTCCGGGGAGCTGTTTTTT	TRBV5-1	-	TRBJ2-2	TRBD2
CASKFRAGPYEQYF	TGTGCCAGCAAGTTTCGGGCAGGGCCCTACGAGCAGTACTTC	TRBV28	-	TRBJ2-7	-
CASSLTGVANSPLHF	TGTGCCAGCAGCCTAACAGGGGTGGCTAATTCACCCCTCCACTTT	TRBV6-6	-	TRBJ1-6	TRBD1
CASSSRGVLRQFF	TGTGCCAGCAGCTCAAGAGGGGTCCTACGGCAGTTCTTC	TRBV27	-	TRBJ2-1	-
CASSGIGTGNQPQHF	TGTGCCAGCAGTGGTATAGGGACAGGCAATCAGCCCCAGCATTTT	TRBV6-1	-	TRBJ1-5	TRBD1
CASSPVSVNQPQHF	TGTGCCAGTAGTCCGGTATCGGTCAATCAGCCCCAGCATTTT	TRBV19	once	TRBJ1-5	-
CASRGLAGGLDTQYF	TGTGCCAGCAGAGGACTAGCGGGAGGGTTAGATACGCAGTATTTT	TRBV6-5	-	TRBJ2-3	TRBD2
CAISDSGQGAKTQYF	TGTGCCATCAGTGACTCGGGACAGGGGGCAAAGACCCAGTACTTC	TRBV10-3	-	TRBJ2-5	TRBD1
CASSYTETNTEAFF	TGTGCCAGCAGCTACACTGAGACGAACACTGAAGCTTTCTTT	TRBV28	-	TRBJ1-1	-
CASSASRGNTEAFF	TGTGCCAGCAGTGCCTCCAGGGGGAACACTGAAGCTTTCTTT	TRBV6-1	-	TRBJ1-1	-
CASSSLTGTYEQYF	TGTGCCAGCAGCTCCCTCACAGGGACCTACGAGCAGTACTTC	TRBV7-9	-	TRBJ2-7	-
CASSTAGESNTIYF	TGTGCCAGTAGTACTGCCGGGGAATCGAACACCATATATTTT	TRBV19	few	TRBJ1-3	-
CASSYDGNTGELFF	TGTGCCAGCAGTTACGACGGGAACACCGGGGAGCTGTTTTTT	TRBV6-5	few	TRBJ2-2	-
CASSEYLGAEAFF	TGTGCCAGCAGTGAATACTTGGGCGCTGAAGCCTTCTTT	TRBV6-1	-	TRBJ1-1	-
CASTQGYQPQHF	TGTGCCAGCACCCAGGGCTATCAGCCCCAGCATTTT	TRBV6-5	-	TRBJ1-5	-
CATSRQRQGEQYF	TGTGCCACCAGCAGGCAGCGACAGGGAGAGCAGTACTTC	TRBV15	-	TRBJ2-7	TRBD1
CASSTGTTGAGYGYTF	TGTGCCAGTAGTACGGGGACCACAGGGGCCGGGTATGGCTACACCTTC	TRBV19	once	TRBJ1-2	TRBD1
CASSLEHYSNQPQHF	TGTGCCAGCAGCTTAGAACACTATAGCAATCAGCCCCAGCATTTT	TRBV7-2	-	TRBJ1-5	-
CASSLGPTADEQFF	TGTGCCAGCAGCTTGGGGCCTACAGCCGATGAGCAGTTCTTC	TRBV5-6	-	TRBJ2-1	-
CASSLGLGVEGSDTQYF	TGTGCCAGCAGCTTAGGACTTGGGGTAGAAGGTTCAGATACGCAGTATTTT	TRBV7-9	-	TRBJ2-3	-
CASRETGGETEAFF	TGTGCCAGCAGGGAAACAGGGGGGGAAACTGAAGCTTTCTTT	TRBV6-6	once	TRBJ1-1	TRBD1
CASSPKRERHGEQYF	TGCGCCAGCAGCCCTAAGCGGGAGAGGCATGGCGAGCAGTACTTC	TRBV4-1	-	TRBJ2-7	TRBD2
CAVRGDSGYEQYF	TGTGCCGTGCGCGGGGACTCTGGCTACGAGCAGTACTTC	TRBV6-5	-	TRBJ2-7	-
CAISERDRGVNTEAFF	TGTGCCATCAGTGAGCGGGACCGGGGGGTGAACACTGAAGCTTTCTTT	TRBV10-3	-	TRBJ1-1	-
CASTIRLYDPSEQFF	TGCGCCAGCACAATTAGGTTATACGACCCAAGTGAGCAGTTCTTC	TRBV5-1	once	TRBJ2-1	-
CASSSLQGAYTEAFF	TGTGCCAGCAGTTCCCTACAGGGAGCCTACACTGAAGCTTTCTTT	TRBV6-5	-	TRBJ1-1	-
CASSLQGSTEAFF	TGTGCCAGCAGCTTACAGGGAAGCACTGAAGCTTTCTTT	TRBV7-9	few	TRBJ1-1	-
CATSREGVRVEKLFF	TGTGCCACCAGCAGAGAGGGGGTGAGGGTGGAAAAACTGTTTTTT	TRBV15	-	TRBJ1-4	-
CASRQPGGEAGNYGYTF	TGTGCCAGTAGACAACCCGGTGGCGAGGCAGGGAACTATGGCTACACCTTC	TRBV19	-	TRBJ1-2	-
CASSTSAGNTIYF	TGCGCCAGCAGCACCTCAGCGGGAAACACCATATATTTT	TRBV5-1	-	TRBJ1-3	-
CASSSTGTYQPQHF	TGTGCCAGCAGTTCGACAGGGACCTATCAGCCCCAGCATTTT	TRBV28	-	TRBJ1-5	TRBD1
CASSAHGSSYNEQFF	TGTGCCAGCAGCGCCCACGGGAGCTCCTACAATGAGCAGTTCTTC	TRBV11-2	-	TRBJ2-1	-